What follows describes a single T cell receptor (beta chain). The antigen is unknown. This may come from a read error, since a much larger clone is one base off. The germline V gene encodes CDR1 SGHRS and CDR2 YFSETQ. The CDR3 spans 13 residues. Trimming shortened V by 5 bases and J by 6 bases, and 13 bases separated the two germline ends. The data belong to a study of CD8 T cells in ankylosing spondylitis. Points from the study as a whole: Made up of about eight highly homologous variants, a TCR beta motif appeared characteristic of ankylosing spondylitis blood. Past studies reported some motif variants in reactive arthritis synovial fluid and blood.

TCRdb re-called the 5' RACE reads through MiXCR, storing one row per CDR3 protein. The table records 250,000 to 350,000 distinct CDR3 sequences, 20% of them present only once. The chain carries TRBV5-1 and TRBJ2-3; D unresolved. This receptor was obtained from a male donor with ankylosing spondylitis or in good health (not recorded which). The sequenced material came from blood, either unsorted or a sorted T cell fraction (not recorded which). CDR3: CASRRDVNDTQYF. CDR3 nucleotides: TGCGCCAGCAGAAGGGATGTCAACGATACGCAGTATTTT.